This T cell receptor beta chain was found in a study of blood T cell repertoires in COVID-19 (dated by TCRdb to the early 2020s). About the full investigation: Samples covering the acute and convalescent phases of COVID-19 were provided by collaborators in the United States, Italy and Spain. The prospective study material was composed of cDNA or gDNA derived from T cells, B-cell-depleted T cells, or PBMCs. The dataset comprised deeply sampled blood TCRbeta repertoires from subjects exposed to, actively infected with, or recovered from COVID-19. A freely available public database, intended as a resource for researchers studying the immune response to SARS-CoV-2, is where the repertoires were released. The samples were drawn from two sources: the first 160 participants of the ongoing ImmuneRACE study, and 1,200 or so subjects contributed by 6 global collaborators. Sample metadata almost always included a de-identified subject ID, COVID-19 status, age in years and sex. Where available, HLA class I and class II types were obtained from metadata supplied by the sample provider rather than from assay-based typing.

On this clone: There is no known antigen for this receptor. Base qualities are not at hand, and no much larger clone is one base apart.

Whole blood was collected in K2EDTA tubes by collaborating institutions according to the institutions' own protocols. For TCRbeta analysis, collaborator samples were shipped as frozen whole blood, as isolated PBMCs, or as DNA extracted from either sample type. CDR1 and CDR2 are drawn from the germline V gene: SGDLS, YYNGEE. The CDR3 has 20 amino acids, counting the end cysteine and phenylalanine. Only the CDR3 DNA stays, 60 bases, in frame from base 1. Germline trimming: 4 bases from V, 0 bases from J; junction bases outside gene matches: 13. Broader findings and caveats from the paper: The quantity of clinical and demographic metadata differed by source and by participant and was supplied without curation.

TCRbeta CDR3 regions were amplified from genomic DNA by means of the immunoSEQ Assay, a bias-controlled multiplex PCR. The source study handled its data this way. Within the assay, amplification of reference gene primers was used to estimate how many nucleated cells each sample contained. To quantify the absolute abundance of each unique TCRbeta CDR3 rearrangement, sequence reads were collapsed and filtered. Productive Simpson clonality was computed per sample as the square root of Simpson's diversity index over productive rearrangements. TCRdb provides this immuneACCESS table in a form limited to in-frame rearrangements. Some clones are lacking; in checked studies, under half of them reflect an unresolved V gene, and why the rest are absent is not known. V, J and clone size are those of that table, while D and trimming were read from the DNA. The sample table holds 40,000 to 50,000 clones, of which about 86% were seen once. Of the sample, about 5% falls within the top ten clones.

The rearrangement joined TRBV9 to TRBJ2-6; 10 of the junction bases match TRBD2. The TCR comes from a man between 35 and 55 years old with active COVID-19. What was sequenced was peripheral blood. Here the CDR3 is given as CASSTRLAGPPDSGANVLTF. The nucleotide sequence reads TGTGCCAGCAGCACACGACTAGCGGGCCCCCCGGACTCTGGGGCCAACGTCCTGACTTTC.